Listed below are T cell receptor beta chains from one sample, sequenced in a study of blood T cell repertoires in COVID-19. Only in-frame clones appear in the TCRdb table, and some are missing; sequencing was by immunoSEQ multiplex PCR. The sample consists of around 390,000 clones, 80% to 90% of them appearing once. The sequenced sample consisted of PBMCs or T cells enriched from blood (not recorded which). These receptor sequences come from a woman aged 50 to 60 who had recovered from COVID-19. The CDR3 runs from the conserved cysteine through the conserved F or W. The order of the fields is D gene, clone size, V gene, J gene, CDR3 protein, CDR3 DNA. The D gene is left open where the match is weak. Rows give clone size only sometimes, using once, few, many, or a class for an expanded clone.

d_gene: TRBD1; abundance: once; v_gene: TRBV27; j_gene: TRBJ2-7; CDR3aa: CASSSDRGGSVQYF; CDR3nt: TGTGCCAGCAGTTCCGACAGGGGGGGTTCAGTCCAGTACTTC
d_gene: TRBD1; abundance: -; v_gene: TRBV9; j_gene: TRBJ2-7; CDR3aa: CASSVTGGNEQYF; CDR3nt: TGTGCCAGCAGCGTAACAGGGGGGAACGAGCAGTACTTC
d_gene: -; abundance: -; v_gene: TRBV5-6; j_gene: TRBJ1-1; CDR3aa: CATVARGSSRSAFF; CDR3nt: TGTGCCACCGTCGCACGGGGATCTAGTCGGTCAGCTTTCTTT
d_gene: -; abundance: few; v_gene: TRBV7-9; j_gene: TRBJ1-3; CDR3aa: CASSVQGRNTIYF; CDR3nt: TGTGCCAGCAGCGTACAGGGTAGAAACACCATATATTTT
d_gene: TRBD1; abundance: few; v_gene: TRBV7-2; j_gene: TRBJ1-1; CDR3aa: CASSPYLAGGRNTEAFF; CDR3nt: TGTGCCAGCAGCCCGTACCTAGCAGGGGGTCGGAACACTGAAGCTTTCTTT
d_gene: TRBD1; abundance: -; v_gene: TRBV6-1; j_gene: TRBJ2-1; CDR3aa: CASSETGAGVYEQFF; CDR3nt: TGTGCCAGCAGTGAAACAGGGGCCGGGGTGTATGAGCAGTTCTTC
d_gene: -; abundance: -; v_gene: TRBV3-1/TRBV3-2; j_gene: TRBJ2-1; CDR3aa: CASSQAGLGGNEQFF; CDR3nt: TGTGCCAGCAGCCAAGCCGGCCTAGGCGGGAATGAGCAGTTCTTC
d_gene: TRBD1; abundance: -; v_gene: TRBV30; j_gene: TRBJ1-5; CDR3aa: CAWSLGQANQPQHF; CDR3nt: TGTGCCTGGAGTCTCGGACAGGCTAATCAGCCCCAGCATTTT
d_gene: TRBD2; abundance: -; v_gene: TRBV18; j_gene: TRBJ2-3; CDR3aa: CASSRTSGGEDTQYF; CDR3nt: TGTGCCAGCTCACGGACTAGCGGGGGCGAAGATACGCAGTATTTT
d_gene: -; abundance: once; v_gene: TRBV12-3/TRBV12-4; j_gene: TRBJ2-5; CDR3aa: CASTQVGVETQYF; CDR3nt: TGTGCCAGCACCCAAGTCGGGGTGGAGACCCAGTACTTC
d_gene: -; abundance: -; v_gene: TRBV19; j_gene: TRBJ2-3; CDR3aa: CASSTSTDTQYF; CDR3nt: TGTGCCAGTAGTACTAGCACAGATACGCAGTATTTT
d_gene: -; abundance: -; v_gene: TRBV7-2; j_gene: TRBJ2-1; CDR3aa: CASSPTTGNNEQFF; CDR3nt: TGTGCCAGCAGCCCCACCACAGGGAACAATGAGCAGTTCTTC
d_gene: -; abundance: -; v_gene: TRBV24-1; j_gene: TRBJ1-2; CDR3aa: CATSDGRVSGYTF; CDR3nt: TGTGCCACCAGTGATGGCAGGGTGAGTGGCTACACCTTC
d_gene: TRBD1; abundance: once; v_gene: TRBV29-1; j_gene: TRBJ1-1; CDR3aa: CSVGQGVTEAFF; CDR3nt: TGCAGCGTTGGCCAGGGGGTGACCGAAGCTTTCTTT
d_gene: -; abundance: -; v_gene: TRBV3-1/TRBV3-2; j_gene: TRBJ1-4; CDR3aa: CASSPIQGTNEKLFF; CDR3nt: TGTGCCAGCAGCCCAATACAGGGAACTAATGAAAAACTGTTTTTT
d_gene: TRBD1; abundance: -; v_gene: TRBV5-4; j_gene: TRBJ2-2; CDR3aa: CASSLWDSGELFF; CDR3nt: TGTGCCAGCAGCTTGTGGGACAGCGGGGAGCTGTTTTTT
d_gene: -; abundance: -; v_gene: TRBV27; j_gene: TRBJ1-1; CDR3aa: CASRPGAGTEAFF; CDR3nt: TGTGCCAGCAGGCCAGGTGCCGGCACTGAAGCTTTCTTT
d_gene: -; abundance: -; v_gene: TRBV6-5; j_gene: TRBJ1-4; CDR3aa: CASRSGFGNEKLFF; CDR3nt: TGTGCCAGCAGATCAGGGTTTGGTAATGAAAAACTGTTTTTT
d_gene: -; abundance: -; v_gene: TRBV12-3/TRBV12-4; j_gene: TRBJ2-3; CDR3aa: CASRALAADTQYF; CDR3nt: TGTGCCAGCAGGGCCCTCGCCGCAGATACGCAGTATTTT
d_gene: -; abundance: -; v_gene: TRBV10-3; j_gene: TRBJ2-1; CDR3aa: CAIKGGGDADEQFF; CDR3nt: TGTGCCATCAAAGGGGGCGGGGACGCTGATGAGCAGTTCTTC
d_gene: TRBD1; abundance: -; v_gene: TRBV9; j_gene: TRBJ2-3; CDR3aa: CASSVDWTGGRRTDTQYF; CDR3nt: TGTGCCAGCAGCGTAGATTGGACAGGGGGCCGTCGCACAGATACGCAGTATTTT
d_gene: TRBD2; abundance: -; v_gene: TRBV7-9; j_gene: TRBJ2-3; CDR3aa: CASSLTSGSTDTQYF; CDR3nt: TGTGCCAGCAGCTTGACTAGCGGGAGCACAGATACGCAGTATTTT
d_gene: TRBD2; abundance: -; v_gene: TRBV24-1; j_gene: TRBJ2-1; CDR3aa: CATSGGAGGQVYNEQFF; CDR3nt: TGTGCCACCAGTGGGGGAGCGGGGGGTCAGGTCTACAATGAGCAGTTCTTC
d_gene: TRBD1; abundance: -; v_gene: TRBV27; j_gene: TRBJ1-6; CDR3aa: CATQPRGLGSPLHF; CDR3nt: TGTGCCACCCAACCCAGGGGGTTGGGTTCACCCCTCCACTTT
d_gene: -; abundance: -; v_gene: TRBV3-1/TRBV3-2; j_gene: TRBJ1-3; CDR3aa: CASSPTHRLSSGNTIYF; CDR3nt: TGTGCCAGCAGCCCCACGCATAGATTATCCTCTGGAAACACCATATATTTT
d_gene: -; abundance: -; v_gene: TRBV19; j_gene: TRBJ2-7; CDR3aa: CASSPQGIYEQYF; CDR3nt: TGTGCCAGTAGTCCGCAGGGTATCTACGAGCAGTACTTC
d_gene: -; abundance: -; v_gene: TRBV3-1/TRBV3-2; j_gene: TRBJ1-1; CDR3aa: CASSPWTESTEAFF; CDR3nt: TGTGCCAGCAGCCCTTGGACAGAAAGCACTGAAGCTTTCTTT
d_gene: TRBD1; abundance: -; v_gene: TRBV25-1; j_gene: TRBJ1-6; CDR3aa: CASSEGQGGISPLHF; CDR3nt: TGTGCCAGCAGTGAGGGACAGGGAGGAATTTCACCCCTCCACTTT
d_gene: TRBD1; abundance: few; v_gene: TRBV5-1; j_gene: TRBJ2-7; CDR3aa: CASSSDRAFYEQYF; CDR3nt: TGCGCCAGCAGCTCTGACAGGGCGTTTTACGAGCAGTACTTC
d_gene: -; abundance: -; v_gene: TRBV5-1; j_gene: TRBJ1-5; CDR3aa: CASSLGLNSNQPQHF; CDR3nt: TGCGCCAGCAGCTTGGGACTGAATAGCAATCAGCCCCAGCATTTT
d_gene: -; abundance: -; v_gene: TRBV28; j_gene: TRBJ2-7; CDR3aa: CASSTRSYEQYF; CDR3nt: TGTGCCAGCAGTACGCGCTCCTACGAGCAGTACTTC
d_gene: -; abundance: -; v_gene: TRBV4-1; j_gene: TRBJ2-1; CDR3aa: CASSQEDSYNEQFF; CDR3nt: TGCGCCAGCAGCCAAGAGGACAGTTACAATGAGCAGTTCTTC
d_gene: -; abundance: -; v_gene: TRBV27; j_gene: TRBJ2-5; CDR3aa: CATGPGPQGTQYF; CDR3nt: TGTGCCACCGGTCCCGGGCCCCAGGGGACCCAGTACTTC
d_gene: -; abundance: -; v_gene: TRBV6-1; j_gene: TRBJ1-2; CDR3aa: CASSEDASGGYTF; CDR3nt: TGTGCCAGCAGTGAAGACGCTTCGGGGGGCTACACCTTC
d_gene: TRBD1; abundance: -; v_gene: TRBV3-1/TRBV3-2; j_gene: TRBJ2-1; CDR3aa: CASSLRDRGLDNEQFF; CDR3nt: TGTGCCAGCAGCCTACGGGACAGGGGGCTGGACAATGAGCAGTTCTTC
d_gene: -; abundance: -; v_gene: TRBV7-9; j_gene: TRBJ1-1; CDR3aa: CASSLAIEAEAFF; CDR3nt: TGTGCCAGCAGCTTAGCAATCGAGGCTGAAGCTTTCTTT
d_gene: TRBD1; abundance: -; v_gene: TRBV4-1; j_gene: TRBJ1-6; CDR3aa: CASSQVGQGTNSPLHF; CDR3nt: TGCGCCAGCAGCCAAGTGGGACAGGGGACGAATTCACCCCTCCACTTT
d_gene: TRBD1; abundance: -; v_gene: TRBV7-9; j_gene: TRBJ1-2; CDR3aa: CASSLGGHRGANYGYTF; CDR3nt: TGTGCCAGCAGCTTAGGAGGGCACAGGGGGGCTAACTATGGCTACACCTTC
d_gene: TRBD2; abundance: -; v_gene: TRBV24-1; j_gene: TRBJ2-7; CDR3aa: CATSDLRRGTNNEQYF; CDR3nt: TGTGCCACCAGTGACCTCCGGCGGGGGACGAACAACGAGCAGTACTTC
d_gene: -; abundance: once; v_gene: TRBV4-2; j_gene: TRBJ1-4; CDR3aa: CASSQVAGSWEKLFF; CDR3nt: TGTGCCAGCAGCCAAGTCGCGGGTTCGTGGGAAAAACTGTTTTTT
d_gene: -; abundance: -; v_gene: TRBV5-1; j_gene: TRBJ1-6; CDR3aa: CASSLWEARRDSPLHF; CDR3nt: TGCGCCAGCAGCTTGTGGGAGGCCCGGCGGGATTCACCCCTCCACTTT
d_gene: -; abundance: -; v_gene: TRBV4-1; j_gene: TRBJ1-3; CDR3aa: CASSRGVDPVSGNTIYF; CDR3nt: TGCGCCAGCAGCCGGGGGGTTGACCCAGTCTCTGGAAACACCATATATTTT
d_gene: -; abundance: -; v_gene: TRBV27; j_gene: TRBJ1-1; CDR3aa: CASSDYMNTEAFF; CDR3nt: TGTGCCAGCTCTGATTACATGAACACTGAAGCTTTCTTT
d_gene: TRBD1; abundance: once; v_gene: TRBV11-2; j_gene: TRBJ2-5; CDR3aa: CASSPGTVGGTQYF; CDR3nt: TGTGCCAGCAGCCCTGGGACAGTCGGTGGGACCCAGTACTTC
d_gene: TRBD2; abundance: -; v_gene: TRBV7-3; j_gene: TRBJ2-1; CDR3aa: CASSPLRGGTNEQFF; CDR3nt: TGTGCCAGCAGCCCACTGCGGGGGGGCACCAATGAGCAGTTCTTC
d_gene: -; abundance: -; v_gene: TRBV11-2; j_gene: TRBJ1-3; CDR3aa: CASSPFGQSPNTIYF; CDR3nt: TGTGCCAGCAGCCCCTTCGGACAGTCCCCGAACACCATATATTTT
d_gene: -; abundance: -; v_gene: TRBV20-1; j_gene: TRBJ2-1; CDR3aa: CSASEGRDEQFF; CDR3nt: TGCAGTGCTAGTGAGGGGCGCGATGAGCAGTTCTTC
d_gene: -; abundance: -; v_gene: TRBV12-3/TRBV12-4; j_gene: TRBJ1-2; CDR3aa: CASTAGLGYGYTF; CDR3nt: TGTGCCAGCACCGCAGGACTGGGCTATGGCTACACCTTC
d_gene: TRBD1; abundance: -; v_gene: TRBV2; j_gene: TRBJ1-2; CDR3aa: CASGTGWANYGYTF; CDR3nt: TGTGCCAGTGGGACAGGCTGGGCTAACTATGGCTACACCTTC